Below, 18 T cell receptor beta chains from the same sample are listed, as sequenced in a study of cytomegalovirus exposure and HLA in healthy donors. PCR involved 60 Vbeta and 13 Jbeta primers. Clones were read by immunoSEQ multiplex PCR, and TCRdb kept only the in-frame ones, dropping some. Among some 150,000 clones listed, over 65% were seen once. Sequencing was done on a sample of PBMCs. Receptors were obtained from a young man in good health and CMV-seronegative.

CDR3 nucleotide sequence: TGTGCCAGCAGCCAAGATCTGCAGGGGGATAGTCGTCGGTTCTTC. This translates into CASSQDLQGDSRRFF. The gene calls are TRBV14 and TRBJ2-1, with TRBD1 matching 7 bases. CDR1 is SGHDN, CDR2 FVKESK, per germline. The CDR3 extends over 15 amino acids. V was pared by 0 bases and J by 15 bases, with 14 bases of the junction left unmatched.

This clone was observed a handful of times. The chain employs TRBV11-2 and TRBJ2-1, with unresolved D. V was pared by 4 bases and J by 7 bases, with 11 bases between. Germline V gene data show CDR1 as SGHAT and CDR2 as FQNNGV. CDR3 size: 13 residues. CDR3 sequence reads: CASSSLKRNEQFF. Here the CDR3 DNA reads TGTGCCAGCAGCTCCCTAAAGAGGAATGAGCAGTTCTTC.

This chain links TRBV20-1 with TRBJ1-2, with a tentative D call TRBD1 (6 bases). The CDR3 contains 11 residues. V lost 6 bases, J lost 2 bases, and 7 bases lay in between. Germline CDR1 DFQATT, CDR2 SNEGSKA (reference sequence). The DNA of the CDR3 is TGCAGTGCCACAGGGAACTATGGCTACACCTTC. Protein: CSATGNYGYTF.

The genes are TRBV7-9 and TRBJ1-4; D is uncertain. The length of the CDR3 is 14 residues. The germline V and J ends were trimmed by 5 bases and 5 bases, with 12 bases remaining between them. CDR1 is SEHNR and CDR2 is FQNEAQ in the germline V gene (reference sequence). CDR3 coding DNA: TGTGCCAGCAGCATCGGGATGATGAATGAAAAACTGTTTTTT. Its translation is CASSIGMMNEKLFF.

The genes are TRBV7-8 and TRBJ2-7; possibly TRBD2 for D (6 bases). V lost 5 bases, J lost 0 bases, and 11 bases lay in between. Per the germline V gene, CDR1 is SGHVS and CDR2 is FQNEAQ. This CDR3 comprises 14 residues. The CDR3 loop reads CASSPGGLSYEQYF. The CDR3 DNA is TGTGCCAGCAGCCCCGGGGGACTCTCCTACGAGCAGTACTTC.

CDR3 loop: CASSLHSRTEAFF. CDR3 sequence (DNA): TGTGCCAGCAGCTTACACTCCCGAACTGAAGCTTTCTTT. The chain couples TRBV7-9 to TRBJ1-1, with D unclear. Germline V gene lookup returns CDR1 SEHNR and CDR2 FQNEAQ (reference sequence). The V and J ends lost 2 bases and 5 bases respectively, with 9 bases between them. The CDR3 is made up of 13 amino acids.

The V gene is TRBV5-4, the J gene TRBJ2-7, with TRBD2 matching 13 bases. This CDR3 is 16 amino acids long. The trim removed 3 bases at V and 5 bases at J, leaving 8 bases unmatched. Germline lookup yields CDR1 SGHNT and CDR2 YYREEE (reference sequence). The CDR3 sequence: CASSYGLAGDSHEQYF. CDR3 DNA: TGTGCCAGCAGCTACGGACTAGCGGGGGACAGCCACGAGCAGTACTTC.

The rearrangement joins TRBV4-2 to TRBJ1-6; no reliable D call. The V end was cut by 1 base, the J end by 8 bases, with 12 bases between. Germline V gene data show CDR1 as LGHNA and CDR2 as YNFKEQ. CDR3 length: 15 amino acids. DNA for the CDR3: TGTGCCAGCAGCCAAGCCGCGGCAAGAGATTCACCCCTCCACTTT. It translates to CASSQAAARDSPLHF.

CDR3 amino acids: CASSLNGLLARTQYF. The DNA of the CDR3 is TGTGCCAGCAGTTTAAACGGACTATTAGCCCGTACGCAGTATTTT. This chain joins TRBV28 and TRBJ2-3; tentative D call: TRBD2 (6 bases). Germline V gene data show CDR1 as MDHEN and CDR2 as SYDVKM. The length of the CDR3 is 15 residues. V gave up 2 bases and J gave up 8 bases, with 17 bases separating them.

CDR3 sequence reads: CASSLEGVYTYEQYF. The CDR3 bases are TGTGCCAGCAGTTTGGAGGGAGTCTATACCTACGAGCAGTACTTC. The chain recombines TRBV28 with TRBJ2-7; D may be TRBD2 (6 bases). CDR3 length equals 15 residues. Trimming took 3 bases from V and 2 from J, leaving 14 bases between them. Germline CDR1 reads MDHEN; CDR2 reads SYDVKM. Together with reference TRBV28 and TRBJ2-7, the CDR3 gives the full variable domain: DVKVTQSSRYLVKRTGEKVFLECVQDMDHENMFWYRQDPGLGLRLIYFSYDVKMKEKGDIPEGYSVSREKKERFSLILESASTNQTSMYLCASSLEGVYTYEQYFGPGTRLTVT.

This chain uses TRBV10-3 with TRBJ2-3; TRBD2 matches 10 bases. Trimming took 6 bases from V and 0 from J; bases not matched to a gene: 3. CDR3 length: 15 amino acids. Looked up from germline, CDR1 is ENHRY and CDR2 is SYGVKD. The CDR3 loop reads CAISLSGGSTDTQYF. The CDR3 bases are TGTGCCATCAGCCTTAGCGGGGGGAGCACAGATACGCAGTATTTT.

The chain has TRBV4-1 and TRBJ1-2; D may be TRBD1 (6 bases). The CDR3 runs to 15 residues. Germline assignment: CDR1 MGHRA and CDR2 YSYEKL. Trimming shortened V by 0 bases and J by 3 bases, and 11 bases separated the two germline ends. CDR3 nucleotide sequence: TGCGCCAGCAGCCAAGAGCCAGGGGTGTACTATGGCTACACCTTC. Its protein product is CASSQEPGVYYGYTF.

The chain uses TRBV7-2 and TRBJ2-1, with 9 nucleotides matching TRBD1. Germline assignment: CDR1 SGHTA and CDR2 FQGNSA. J was trimmed by 12 bases and V by 5 bases; bases with no gene match: 5. This CDR3 region has 12 residues. CDR3 sequence reads: CASSPQTGGQFF. CDR3 DNA sequence: TGTGCCAGCAGCCCCCAGACAGGGGGGCAGTTCTTC.

This chain connects TRBV4-1 to TRBJ2-1; 9 nucleotides align to TRBD1. The CDR3 length is 16 residues. Per the germline V gene, CDR1 is MGHRA and CDR2 is YSYEKL. J was trimmed by 7 bases and V by 4 bases; bases with no gene match: 11. CDR3 nucleotides: TGCGCCAGCAGCCTAAGTCCGGGACAGGGAGAGAATGAGCAGTTCTTC. Its protein is CASSLSPGQGENEQFF.

The chain has TRBV23-1 and TRBJ1-5; the D is unclear. TRBV23-1 belongs to the ORF category, with a function that is uncertain. The V and J ends lost 0 bases and 0 bases respectively, with 21 bases between them. The CDR3 runs 20 residues. The CDR3 here is CASSQSVPQDFEFSNQPQHF. The CDR3 coding sequence is TGCGCCAGCAGTCAATCGGTCCCCCAGGACTTCGAGTTTAGCAATCAGCCCCAGCATTTT.

In its sample, this clone was seen once. The chain employs TRBV11-2 and TRBJ1-1; D uncertain. Germline loops: CDR1 SGHAT, CDR2 FQNNGV. V lost 1 base to trimming and J lost 1 base, with 10 bases between them. The CDR3 has 15 amino acids. The CDR3 loop reads CASSLGPATNTEAFF. In DNA, the CDR3 is TGTGCCAGCAGCTTAGGGCCAGCGACGAACACTGAAGCTTTCTTT.

The chain recombines TRBV9 with TRBJ2-7, with D tentatively TRBD1 (6 bases). Germline CDR1 SGDLS, CDR2 YYNGEE. V lost 0 bases, J lost 5 bases, and 12 bases lay in between. There are 14 residues in the CDR3. This chain's CDR3 is CASSVGTGSHEQYF. The CDR3 nucleotides are TGTGCCAGCAGCGTAGGTACAGGGAGCCACGAGCAGTACTTC.

The V gene is TRBV28, the J gene TRBJ1-5; D gene uncertain. Germline CDR1 reads MDHEN; CDR2 reads SYDVKM. This CDR3 contains 12 residues. The V and J ends lost 7 bases and 0 bases respectively, with 4 bases between them. CDR3 sequence reads: CASNLSNQPQHF. The CDR3 DNA sequence: TGTGCCAGCAATCTTAGCAATCAGCCCCAGCATTTT.